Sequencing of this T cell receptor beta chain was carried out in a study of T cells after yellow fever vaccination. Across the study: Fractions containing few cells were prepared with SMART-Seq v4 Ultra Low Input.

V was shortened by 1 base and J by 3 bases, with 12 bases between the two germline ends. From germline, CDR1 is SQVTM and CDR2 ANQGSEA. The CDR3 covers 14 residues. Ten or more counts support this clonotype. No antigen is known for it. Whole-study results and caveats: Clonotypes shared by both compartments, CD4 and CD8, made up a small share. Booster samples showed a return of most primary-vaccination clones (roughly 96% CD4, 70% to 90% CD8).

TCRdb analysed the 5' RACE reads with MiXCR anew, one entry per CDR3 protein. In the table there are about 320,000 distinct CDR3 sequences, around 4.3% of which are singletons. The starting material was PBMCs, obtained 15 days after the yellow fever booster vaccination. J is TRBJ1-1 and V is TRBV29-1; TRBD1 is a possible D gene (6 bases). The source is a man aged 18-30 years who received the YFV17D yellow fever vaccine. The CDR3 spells CSVEGGAGDTEAFF. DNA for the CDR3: TGCAGCGTTGAAGGGGGGGCGGGGGACACTGAAGCTTTCTTT.